The present T cell receptor (beta chain) was sequenced within a study of blood T cell repertoires in COVID-19. Across the whole study: Italy, Spain and the United States were the sources of the convalescent and acute COVID-19 samples. Sample material is recorded as cDNA or gDNA derived from T cells, B-cell-depleted T cells, or PBMCs.

Study processing details: For nucleated cells, counts were estimated from reference gene primer amplification. Libraries were prepared by immunoSEQ multiplex PCR; TCRdb keeps only in-frame clonotypes and omits some of them. Clonal size and the V and J genes are those of that table, whereas D and trimming came from the DNA. The repertoire has around 110,000 clones, 83% of them found once; the top ten carry 2% to 2.5%. Losses at the gene ends were 0 bases for V and 2 bases for J; bases not matched to a gene: 11. This CDR3 region has 20 residues. Germline loops: CDR1 MNHEY, CDR2 SMNVEV (reference sequence).

The source material was peripheral blood. The chain has TRBV27 and TRBJ2-1; TRBD2 matches 12 bases. This TCR was recovered from a man in his thirties or forties with acute or convalescent COVID-19. CDR3 sequence: CASSLSVTSGSLRAYNEQFF. The CDR3 nucleotides read TGTGCCAGCAGTTTATCCGTGACTAGCGGGAGCTTAAGGGCCTACAATGAGCAGTTCTTC.